This record concerns one T cell receptor beta chain sequence. Its antigen is unknown. CDR1 SGHAT and CDR2 FQDESV come from the germline V gene (reference sequence). CDR3 length: 17 amino acids. The ends were cut back, 4 bases at V and 4 bases at J, with 19 bases in the middle. This sample is part of a study of Tregs in tolerant kidney transplant recipients. Across the whole study: CD4+CD25+CD127- cells came from roughly 3-day belatacept mixed lymphocyte reactions, some with roughly five-day graft donor restimulation.

General study points: Biological reproducibility was not directly addressed in this study. Activated donor B cell expansion appeared to reveal the most relevant donor-specific TCRbeta repertoire.

Assay used: immunoSEQ multiplex PCR; TCRdb lists only in-frame clones, some missing. The sample carries more than 25,000 clones, 70% to 85% recorded once. Sequencing was performed on Tregs from blood cultured with allogeneic cells. This chain links TRBV11-1 with TRBJ2-2; D possibly corresponds to TRBD1 (6 bases). The clonotype originates from a human donor in good health. The CDR3 sequence: CASSSIAGTKITGELFF. For the CDR3, the DNA is TGTGCCAGCAGCTCGATCGCCGGGACAAAGATCACCGGGGAGCTGTTTTTT.